Presented here are 30 T cell receptor beta chains from one specimen sequenced in a study of T cells in localized non-small cell lung cancer. Some clones are missing from TCRdb's copy, which holds only in-frame ones; the method was immunoSEQ multiplex PCR. Of about 19,000 clones listed, over 80% were seen once; the top ten hold approximately 4.1%. The sample in question was peripheral blood, obtained before any cancer treatment. The receptors originated from a male donor older than 55 with stage I squamous cell lung carcinoma.

The genes are TRBV28 and TRBJ2-5, with TRBD2 matching over 7 bases. The CDR3 has 14 amino acids. Unmatched junction bases numbered 8, after V lost 5 bases and J lost 5 bases. Germline V gene data show CDR1 as MDHEN and CDR2 as SYDVKM. CDR3 protein: CASSPPNGRETQYF. DNA for the CDR3: TGTGCCAGCAGTCCCCCGAACGGGAGGGAGACCCAGTACTTC.

The V gene is TRBV10-3, the J gene TRBJ2-5; 7 bases agree with TRBD1. The CDR3 is made up of 18 amino acids. Germline V gene sequence: CDR1 ENHRY, CDR2 SYGVKD. V trimming: 3 bases; J trimming: 2 bases; junction bases outside the gene matches: 15. The CDR3 DNA reads TGTGCCATCAGTGAAAGACCCCGACAGGGTCTCGGGCAAGAGACCCAGTACTTC. This encodes CAISERPRQGLGQETQYF.

The chain carries TRBV28 and TRBJ2-2; possibly TRBD1 for D (6 bases). The CDR3 covers 15 residues. V was cut by 2 bases and J by 5 bases, with 12 bases left in between. The germline CDR1 and CDR2 sequences are MDHEN and SYDVKM. This CDR3 reads CASSLGTGFTGELFF. DNA of the CDR3: TGTGCCAGCAGTTTAGGTACAGGGTTTACCGGGGAGCTGTTTTTT.

This rearrangement joins TRBV15 to TRBJ2-2; maybe TRBD1 (5 bases). This CDR3 contains 13 residues. The germline CDR1 and CDR2 sequences are LNHNV and YYDKDF (reference sequence). The ends were cut back, 2 bases at V and 5 bases at J, with 6 bases in the middle. CDR3 in DNA: TGTGCCACCAGCAGACAGGGAACCGGGGAGCTGTTTTTT. As protein: CATSRQGTGELFF.

This sequence joins TRBV7-2 and TRBJ2-7; 15 nucleotides align to TRBD2. The length of the CDR3 is 17 residues. Germline lookup yields CDR1 SGHTA and CDR2 FQGNSA. The V gene end was trimmed by 1 base and the J gene end by 12 bases; junction bases not matched to a gene: 13. For the CDR3, the DNA is TGTGCCAGCAGCTTAGTAGCGGCAGCCGGGACTAGCGGGAGGTTGTACTTC. Translation gives CASSLVAAAGTSGRLYF.

The chain has TRBV4-3 and TRBJ2-7, with 11 bases fitting TRBD1. From germline, CDR1 is LGHNA and CDR2 YSLEER. The CDR3 runs 14 residues. V gave up 3 bases and J gave up 6 bases; unmatched junction bases: 4. CDR3 sequence (DNA): TGCGCCAGCAGCCATCGGACAGGGGGCACCGAGCAGTACTTC. It specifies CASSHRTGGTEQYF.

The chain uses TRBV11-2 and TRBJ2-7; D is perhaps TRBD2 (5 bases). The V gene lost 0 bases and the J gene lost 11 bases, with 17 bases spanning the gap. The CDR3 runs 14 residues. Germline lookup yields CDR1 SGHAT and CDR2 FQNNGV. The CDR3 protein is CASSLDRVTGLEYF. For the CDR3, the DNA is TGTGCCAGCAGCTTAGATCGGGTTACGGGGTTGGAGTACTTC. Full variable domain (remainder filled in from reference TRBV11-2 and TRBJ2-7): EAGVAQSPRYKIIEKRQSVAFWCNPISGHATLYWYQQILGQGPKLLIQFQNNGVVDDSQLPKDRFSAERLKGVDSTLKIQPAKLEDSAVYLCASSLDRVTGLEYFGPGTRLTVT.

The chain is built from TRBV2 and TRBJ2-1; TRBD2 matches 8 bases. Germline V gene data show CDR1 as SNHLY and CDR2 as FYNNEI. J gave up 5 bases and V 1 base, and 1 base lay outside the gene matches. The CDR3 consists of 14 residues. The CDR3: CASSEETSDNEQFF. In nucleotides, the CDR3 is TGTGCCAGCAGTGAAGAGACTAGCGACAATGAGCAGTTCTTC.

The genes are TRBV6-6 and TRBJ1-4; the match to TRBD1 covers 9 bases. Losses at the gene ends were 5 bases for V and 1 base for J; bases not matched to a gene: 2. Germline V gene lookup returns CDR1 MNHNY and CDR2 SVGAGI (reference sequence). The CDR3 contains 15 residues. CDR3 region: CASSKDRGTNEKLFF. Written as DNA, the CDR3 is TGTGCCAGCAGTAAGGACAGGGGAACTAATGAAAAACTGTTTTTT.

This rearrangement joins TRBV6-6 to TRBJ1-5; D possibly corresponds to TRBD1 (6 bases). Trimming took 7 bases from V and 2 from J, leaving 18 bases between them. Looked up from germline, CDR1 is MNHNY and CDR2 is SVGAGI (reference sequence). The CDR3 spans 16 residues. CDR3 protein: CASTHVGGAGNQPQHF. The CDR3 DNA reads TGTGCCAGCACCCATGTGGGGGGGGCTGGCAATCAGCCCCAGCATTTT.

The chain couples TRBV18 to TRBJ1-1; D unclear. CDR1 and CDR2 (germline): KGHSH, LQKENI. The length of the CDR3 is 12 residues. V lost 2 bases and J 5 bases, leaving 6 bases between the germline ends. CDR3 bases: TGTGCCAGCTCACCAAGCTGGACTGAAGCTTTCTTT. Translating it yields CASSPSWTEAFF. Based on the CDR3 plus reference TRBV18 and TRBJ1-1, the full variable domain is NAGVMQNPRHLVRRRGQEARLRCSPMKGHSHVYWYRQLPEEGLKFMVYLQKENIIDESGMPKERFSAEFPKEGPSILRIQQVVRGDSAAYFCASSPSWTEAFFGQGTRLTVV.

CDR3 coding DNA: TGTGCCAGCAGTTTATCCCCGCTTACAGCGGGAGTCTCAGATACGCAGTATTTT. Protein sequence: CASSLSPLTAGVSDTQYF. The chain recombines TRBV28 with TRBJ2-3; TRBD2 aligns across 8 bases. The CDR3 totals 18 residues. J was trimmed by 4 bases and V by 1 base; bases with no gene match: 13. CDR1 and CDR2 (germline): MDHEN, SYDVKM.

The rearrangement uses TRBV28 and TRBJ2-7, with TRBD1 identical over 7 bases. The CDR3 is made up of 15 amino acids. The J segment lost 2 bases and the V segment lost 8 bases, leaving 12 bases of the junction unmatched. Germline V gene data show CDR1 as MDHEN and CDR2 as SYDVKM. This CDR3 reads CASSSQGGSTYEQYF. The CDR3 DNA reads as TGTGCCAGCTCATCTCAAGGGGGCTCAACCTACGAGCAGTACTTC.

J is TRBJ1-1 and V is TRBV7-2; TRBD1 matches 8 bases. Germline CDR1 SGHTA, CDR2 FQGNSA. The ends lost 3 bases at V and 0 bases at J; junction bases unmatched: 9. This CDR3 has 17 amino acids. Written as DNA, the CDR3 is TGTGCCAGCAGCTTGGTCACAGGGGGGTCCATGAACACTGAAGCTTTCTTT. Its translation: CASSLVTGGSMNTEAFF.

This clone was recorded only once. The V gene is TRBV4-3, the J gene TRBJ1-2; D is unclear. CDR1 LGHNA and CDR2 YSLEER come from the germline V gene. V was pared by 5 bases and J by 5 bases, with 9 bases between. This CDR3 spans 12 amino acids. The CDR3 sequence is CASSGSTYGYTF. CDR3 sequence (DNA): TGCGCCAGCAGCGGGAGCACGTATGGCTACACCTTC.

The chain has TRBV5-6 and TRBJ1-1, with no clear D. From germline, CDR1 is SGHDT and CDR2 YYEEEE. V dropped 10 bases and J dropped 0 bases, with 13 bases sitting between them. The CDR3 sequence is 13 residues long. In DNA form, the CDR3 reads TGTGCCTACCATCGGTTAATGAACACTGAAGCTTTCTTT. Protein product: CAYHRLMNTEAFF.

This clone is a singleton in its sample. The chain joins TRBV5-1 to TRBJ1-5; the match to TRBD1 covers 9 bases. Germline V CDR1 and CDR2: SGHRS, YFSETQ. The CDR3 contains 14 residues. V dropped 3 bases and J dropped 4; count of bases not matched to a gene: 2. CDR3: CASSSGQGNQPQHF. In DNA form, the CDR3 reads TGCGCCAGCAGCTCGGGACAGGGAAATCAGCCCCAGCATTTT.

The chain links TRBV7-8 to TRBJ2-1; 7 bases match TRBD2. Per germline, CDR1 SGHVS and CDR2 FQNEAQ. Trimming cost V 4 bases and J 4 bases; bases outside gene matches: 1. CDR3 size: 13 residues. In DNA form, the CDR3 reads TGTGCCAGCAGCTCTAGCGGTTACAATGAGCAGTTCTTC. This codes for CASSSSGYNEQFF.

The rearrangement joins TRBV6-6 to TRBJ1-5; D unclear. Trimming stripped 7 bases from V and 4 bases from J, with 11 bases between. The CDR3 contains 13 residues. Per germline, CDR1 MNHNY and CDR2 SVGAGI (reference sequence). CDR3 region: CASTGSENQPQHF. In DNA, the CDR3 is TGTGCCAGCACGGGTTCCGAGAATCAGCCCCAGCATTTT.

The J gene is TRBJ2-5, the V gene TRBV7-2, with 8 positions matching TRBD2. Losses at the gene ends were 5 bases for V and 5 bases for J; bases not matched to a gene: 4. Germline V gene data show CDR1 as SGHTA and CDR2 as FQGNSA. The CDR3 runs to 13 residues. The DNA of the CDR3 is TGTGCCAGCAGCCGCGGGAGGCAGGAGACCCAGTACTTC. Amino acids: CASSRGRQETQYF.

This chain uses TRBV5-6 with TRBJ2-5, with D possibly matching TRBD1 (6 bases). The CDR3 is 14 amino acids. In germline, CDR1 is SGHDT, CDR2 YYEEEE. The V and J ends lost 2 bases and 8 bases respectively, with 16 bases between them. The chain's CDR3 is CASSFSGDRGTQYF. DNA of the CDR3: TGTGCCAGCAGCTTTTCAGGGGATAGGGGAACCCAGTACTTC.

The chain combines TRBV11-3 with TRBJ2-1, with 9 bases that match TRBD1. The CDR3 consists of 16 residues. V lost 1 base and J lost 4; bases outside the gene matches: 5. Germline V gene data show CDR1 as SGHNT and CDR2 as YENEEA. In nucleotides, the CDR3 is TGTGCCAGCAGCTTAGGGACAGGGGAGGCGTACAATGAGCAGTTCTTC. It specifies CASSLGTGEAYNEQFF.

V usage is TRBV7-2 and J usage is TRBJ2-2, with D perhaps given as TRBD1 or TRBD2 (5 bases each). Germline values: CDR1 SGHTA, CDR2 FQGNSA. This CDR3 spans 17 amino acids. Trimming left V 7 bases short and J 4 bases short, with 22 bases between. CDR3 loop: CASTPFGAGTPTGELFF. In nucleotides, the CDR3 is TGTGCCAGCACCCCTTTTGGGGCGGGTACCCCCACCGGGGAGCTGTTTTTT.

The chain is built from TRBV19 and TRBJ2-7, with 7 bases identical to TRBD1. The CDR3 has 13 amino acids. The junction had 4 bases not matched to a gene; V was cut back by 8 bases and J by 0 bases. Germline values: CDR1 LNHDA, CDR2 SQIVND (reference sequence). CDR3 in amino acids: CASADRVSYEQYF. In DNA, the CDR3 is TGTGCCAGTGCCGACAGGGTCTCCTACGAGCAGTACTTC.

The V call is TRBV15, the J call TRBJ1-5, with D unresolved. The CDR3 is 12 residues long. Germline-derived CDR1 and CDR2 are LNHNV and YYDKDF (reference sequence). Between the trimmed V and J ends, which lost 8 bases and 5 bases, there was a span of 10 bases. DNA for the CDR3: TGTGCCACCGGTGGATCGGATCAGCCCCAGCATTTT. This sequence encodes CATGGSDQPQHF.

The rearrangement joins TRBV29-1 to TRBJ2-3; D not certain. CDR1 is SQVTM, CDR2 ANQGSEA, per germline. V was clipped by 4 bases and J by 3 bases, with 2 bases between them. The CDR3 totals 10 residues. CDR3 nucleotides: TGCAGCGTTGGGACAGATACGCAGTATTTT. This sequence encodes CSVGTDTQYF.

The V call is TRBV12-5, the J call TRBJ2-5; no clear D. Trimming removed 0 bases from V and 7 bases from J, with 12 bases in between. The CDR3 is 14 residues long. Germline CDR1 reads LGHNT; CDR2 reads FRNRAP. DNA for the CDR3: TGTGCTAGTGGTTTGGTACAAAGGGAAGGGACCCAGTACTTC. Its translation is CASGLVQREGTQYF.

This clone was observed once. The chain employs TRBV7-9 and TRBJ2-2; D gene uncertain. The germline CDR1 and CDR2 sequences are SEHNR and FQNEAQ (reference sequence). Deletions cut 5 bases from V and 3 bases from J, with 10 bases between. The CDR3 spans 14 residues. The CDR3 coding sequence is TGTGCCAGCAGCCCCGACTGGGACACCGGGGAGCTGTTTTTT. It translates to CASSPDWDTGELFF.

This clone was recorded only once. The J gene is TRBJ1-5, the V gene TRBV7-8; D gene uncertain. Germline loops: CDR1 SGHVS, CDR2 FQNEAQ. This CDR3 is 16 amino acids long. V was cut by 5 bases and J by 2 bases, with 16 bases left in between. The CDR3 here is CASSGTFPGGNQPQHF. As DNA, the CDR3 is TGTGCCAGCAGCGGAACGTTCCCTGGCGGCAATCAGCCCCAGCATTTT.

This clone was detected a few times. The rearrangement joins TRBV4-1 to TRBJ2-3, with no clear D. With 5 bases removed from V and 4 bases from J, the gap between germline ends came to 10 bases. This CDR3 has 13 amino acids. Germline values: CDR1 MGHRA, CDR2 YSYEKL. The CDR3 region is CASSYEQADTQYF. CDR3 sequence (DNA): TGCGCCAGCAGCTATGAACAAGCAGATACGCAGTATTTT.